This TCR beta chain was sequenced in a study of cytomegalovirus exposure and HLA in healthy donors. For the study at large: The 90 to 150 validation repertoires, a later analysis reported, used the same platform as the approximately 670 repertoires from the first cohort. Study outcomes and limitations: Using the classifier, cytomegalovirus status was reportedly diagnosed with high specificity and sensitivity. Researchers catalogued under 200 TCR beta chains as cytomegalovirus-associated. A few chains linked to CMV were shown in vitro to be specific for CMV antigens.

The CDR3 consists of 14 residues. V was pared by 7 bases and J by 3 bases, with 3 bases of the junction left unmatched. Germline lookup yields CDR1 SGHAT and CDR2 FQNNGV. Turning to this clone: Its antigen is not known.

Data came from immunoSEQ multiplex PCR; TCRdb stores just in-frame clones and leaves some out. The repertoire holds tens of thousands of clones, around 90% seen once, with about 7% in the top ten. The sample taken for sequencing was PBMCs. This sequence originates from a woman aged 30 to 39 in good health and CMV-seronegative. This chain uses TRBV11-2 with TRBJ2-1; 10 positions agree with TRBD2. For the CDR3, the DNA is TGTGCCAGCACCGGACTAGCGGACTACAATGAGCAGTTCTTC. This sequence encodes CASTGLADYNEQFF.